The entry below gives a single T cell receptor (beta chain) sequence along with its context. Its specificity is unknown. The sample belongs to a study of CD8+ T cells in alopecia areata. Study-wide context: Twice a day, 5 to 10 mg of oral tofacitinib was administered to treated patients.

Findings and limits, study-wide: Against the mouse data, patients shared TCRs less clearly, possibly for HLA reasons.

Sequencing templates came from extracted RNA that was reverse transcribed into cDNA. Method: immunoSEQ multiplex PCR; TCRdb's copy keeps in-frame clones and lacks some. This table holds around 120,000 clones, 35% to 45% found once. Specimen: CD4+ T cells sorted from blood. The receptor was derived from a human donor with alopecia areata.

The CDR3 protein is CASSSVRTTYEQYF. The CDR3, as DNA: TGTGCCAGCAGTTCGGTCCGCACGACCTACGAGCAGTACTTC. The genes are TRBV6-5 and TRBJ2-7; D unresolved. The CDR3 is 14 amino acids. Trimming took 4 bases from V and 2 from J, leaving 12 bases between them. Germline V lookup: CDR1 MNHEY, CDR2 SVGAGI.